This T cell receptor beta chain was captured by sequencing in a study of T cells after yellow fever vaccination. Study results and caveats: The study re-detected most primary-vaccination clones after the booster (approximately 97% CD4, roughly 90% CD8). Some clonotypes were seen in both the CD4 and the CD8 compartments. These made up a small share and likely arose from convergent recombination. Abundant bulk-derived clonotypes could contaminate FACS-sorted repertoires.

The CDR3 loop spans 13 amino acids. Trimming left V 3 bases short and J 1 base short, with 9 bases between. CDR1 DFQATT and CDR2 SNEGSKA come from the germline V gene (reference sequence). This clonotype was picked up many times. Its antigen is still unknown. TCRdb ran MiXCR on the 5' RACE reads and lists one entry per CDR3 protein. This table holds approximately 250,000 distinct CDR3 sequences, 3.6% found once. Sequenced here: PBMCs, sampled 15 days after the yellow fever booster vaccination. The chain links TRBV20-1 to TRBJ1-1; no firm D call. The TCR originated in a man in his late teens or twenties who received the YFV17D yellow fever vaccine. Here the CDR3 reads CSASVLPNTEAFF. Here the CDR3 DNA reads TGCAGTGCTAGTGTACTCCCGAACACTGAAGCTTTCTTT.